The 8 T cell receptor beta chains given below trace back to one sample, sequenced in a study of CXCR3-negative and CXCR3-positive naive CD8 T cells. The study made its TRB cDNA libraries by 5' RACE, adding UMI labels. TCRdb reprocessed the 5' RACE reads, keeping one entry per CDR3 protein, no DNA. In total, the table holds fewer than 95,000 distinct CDR3 sequences. The sample consisted of naive CXCR3- CD8+ T cells from blood. Specified subset: CD45RO-CCR7+CD27+CD95- naive CD8+ T cells lacking CXCR3 (TNR3-). The receptors were sampled from a human donor in good health. Some clones in this sample may be carry-over from other donors' samples.

This chain joins TRBV5-6 and TRBJ1-4; the TRBD1 assignment by TCRdb is unverifiable without DNA. Per germline, CDR1 SGHDT and CDR2 YYEEEE. This CDR3 has 14 residues. CDR3 amino acids: CASSLTGVNEKLFF.

The genes are TRBV14 and TRBJ2-7; with no DNA, the TCRdb D assignment of TRBD1 cannot be verified. The length of the CDR3 is 13 residues. Germline CDR1 reads SGHDN; CDR2 reads FVKESK. The CDR3 sequence: CATTWGEGYEQYF.

J is TRBJ2-2 and V is TRBV28. CDR1 is MDHEN, CDR2 SYDVKM, per germline. The CDR3 is made up of 14 amino acids. The CDR3 region is CASSSMPASGELFF.

J is TRBJ1-1 and V is TRBV7-9. The germline V gene encodes CDR1 SEHNR and CDR2 FQNEAQ (reference sequence). This CDR3 has 12 residues. This CDR3 is CASRLQNTEAFF.

The chain is built from TRBV29-1 and TRBJ2-2; TCRdb's assignment of TRBD1 cannot be checked, as there is no DNA. Germline V lookup: CDR1 SQVTM, CDR2 ANQGSEA. CDR3 length equals 14 residues. CDR3 protein: CSVADRVNTGELFF.

This chain connects TRBV9 to TRBJ2-1; lacking DNA, the TRBD2 call made by TCRdb goes unchecked. The CDR3 sequence is 15 residues long. CDR1 is SGDLS, CDR2 YYNGEE, per germline. CDR3 in amino acids: CASSVAEGTYNEQFF.

V is TRBV25-1 and J is TRBJ2-1; TCRdb picks TRBD1, but there is no DNA to check that call. Germline values: CDR1 MGHDK, CDR2 SYGVNS. The CDR3 is made up of 17 amino acids. The CDR3 protein is CASSDHFGTGRYNEQFF.

V is TRBV29-1 and J is TRBJ1-1; the D gene TCRdb calls, TRBD1, cannot be checked with no DNA. The CDR3 covers 14 residues. Germline V gene sequence: CDR1 SQVTM, CDR2 ANQGSEA. The chain's CDR3 is CSVDTGQINTEAFF.